This T cell receptor beta chain is drawn from a study of T cell responses to AZD1222 COVID-19 vaccine. Profiling relied on immunoSEQ multiplex PCR, and the TCRdb table lists in-frame clones only, not all of them. The sample carries more than 150,000 clones, roughly 92% recorded once. Study-level points and caveats: At study baseline, merely five or six AZD1222 recipients were seropositive. Clonal diversity may have been underestimated in mostly white British donors.

Germline values: CDR1 SEHNR, CDR2 FQNEAQ (reference sequence). The length of the CDR3 is 15 residues. Trimming stripped 1 base from V and 7 bases from J, with 16 bases between. As regards this clone: Its antigen is currently unknown.

The sequence derives from an adult who received the AZD1222 COVID-19 vaccine. Sequencing used peripheral blood, obtained 28 days after the second AZD1222 dose. V usage is TRBV7-9 and J usage is TRBJ1-2, with D possibly matching TRBD1 (5 bases). In DNA form, the CDR3 reads TGTGCCAGCAGCTTAGAGTTCGGCAGGGATGGTGGCTACACCTTC. Protein sequence: CASSLEFGRDGGYTF.